The 11 T cell receptor beta chains below come from one sample, sequenced in a study of cytomegalovirus exposure and HLA in healthy donors. 13 Jbeta primers and 60 Vbeta primers were used for the PCR. Sequencing was performed with immunoSEQ multiplex PCR; in TCRdb, only in-frame clones are kept and a portion is missing. The table includes 100,000 to 150,000 clones, roughly 78% detected once. Specimen: PBMCs. The receptors originated from a man aged 30 to 39 in good health and CMV-seropositive.

This clone was seen a few times. The CDR3 coding sequence is TGCGCCAGCAGCCTAGCGGGAGGGGGGAACAATGAGCAGTTCTTC. It encodes CASSLAGGGNNEQFF. The chain recombines TRBV4-1 with TRBJ2-1, with 11 bases that match TRBD2. Germline V gene lookup returns CDR1 MGHRA and CDR2 YSYEKL. V shed 4 bases and J 5 bases; nucleotides not matched to a gene: 4. There are 15 residues in the CDR3.

The V call is TRBV5-4, the J call TRBJ2-2, with 7 bases aligning to TRBD2. Germline V lookup: CDR1 SGHNT, CDR2 YYREEE (reference sequence). The J segment lost 6 bases and the V segment lost 0 bases, leaving 14 bases of the junction unmatched. The CDR3 loop spans 18 amino acids. This CDR3 is CASSLGVRTSLIAGELFF. The CDR3 nucleotides read TGTGCCAGCAGCTTGGGGGTCCGGACTAGTTTGATTGCCGGGGAGCTGTTTTTT.

The chain recombines TRBV4-1 with TRBJ2-7; D may be TRBD2 (6 bases). The CDR3 consists of 17 residues. Between the trimmed V and J ends, which lost 0 bases and 9 bases, there was a span of 24 bases. Per the germline V gene, CDR1 is MGHRA and CDR2 is YSYEKL. The CDR3 DNA reads as TGCGCCAGCAGCCAAGATATTGGGGAGGCCTACTCTCCGCGGCAGTACTTC. Translation: CASSQDIGEAYSPRQYF.

This sequence joins TRBV6-5 and TRBJ2-3; 10 bases match TRBD2. The CDR3 loop spans 15 amino acids. Trimming at V came to 6 bases and at J to 0 bases, leaving 3 bases not matched to a gene. Germline V gene sequence: CDR1 MNHEY, CDR2 SVGAGI. The CDR3 DNA is TGTGCCAGCAGCCGGACTAGCGGTAGCACAGATACGCAGTATTTT. It is translated as CASSRTSGSTDTQYF.

In this sample, this clone turned up a few times. This chain links TRBV29-1 with TRBJ1-2, with 10 bases that match TRBD1. The V segment lost 5 bases and the J segment 3 bases; nucleotides outside the gene matches: 6. CDR1 and CDR2 (germline): SQVTM, ANQGSEA. The CDR3 sequence is 14 residues long. The CDR3 region has the DNA TGCAGCGTTCGGGACAGGGGCTTTGACTATGGCTACACCTTC. Translated, it gives CSVRDRGFDYGYTF.

V is TRBV5-1 and J is TRBJ1-2, with D tentatively TRBD1 (6 bases). Trimming took off 1 base at V and 3 bases at J, with 10 bases between the two ends. The CDR3 runs 14 residues. Germline CDR1 and CDR2: SGHRS and YFSETQ. CDR3 amino acids: CASSLRGTDYGYTF. CDR3 sequence (DNA): TGCGCCAGCAGCTTGAGGGGGACGGACTATGGCTACACCTTC.

This rearrangement joins TRBV7-9 to TRBJ2-1, with unresolved D. V was pared by 6 bases and J by 8 bases, with 14 bases between. CDR1 SEHNR and CDR2 FQNEAQ come from the germline V gene (reference sequence). The CDR3 loop spans 13 amino acids. CDR3 DNA: TGTGCCAGCAGAGAGGAAGGTTGGGATGAGCAGTTCTTC. Translating gives CASREEGWDEQFF.

This sequence joins TRBV6-1 and TRBJ2-3; TRBD2 matches 7 bases. V lost 2 bases, J lost 7 bases, and 9 bases stayed unmatched. Germline loops: CDR1 MNHNS, CDR2 SASEGT. The CDR3 has 15 residues. In nucleotides, the CDR3 is TGTGCCAGCAGTGAAAGGCGGGAGCCGTCCCATACGCAGTATTTT. Its protein is CASSERREPSHTQYF.

The genes are TRBV2 and TRBJ2-2; 15 positions match TRBD2. After removal of 5 bases from V and 5 bases from J, the junction contained 6 bases not matched to a gene. The CDR3 is 17 amino acids. Germline V gives CDR1 SNHLY, CDR2 FYNNEI. CDR3 nucleotides: TGTGCCAGCAGTTTTCCCGGGACTAGCGGGAGGACCGGGGAGCTGTTTTTT. This codes for CASSFPGTSGRTGELFF.

This rearrangement joins TRBV5-4 to TRBJ2-7; possible D gene TRBD2, 7 bases. The germline V and J ends were trimmed by 1 base and 3 bases, with 11 bases remaining between them. The CDR3 extends over 14 amino acids. CDR1 SGHNT and CDR2 YYREEE come from the germline V gene (reference sequence). The CDR3 sequence is CASSLRGAGYEQYF. Written as DNA, the CDR3 is TGTGCCAGCAGCTTGCGGGGGGCGGGCTACGAGCAGTACTTC.

This chain uses TRBV29-1 with TRBJ2-6, with TRBD1 as a possible D gene (6 bases). The germline gives CDR1 SQVTM, CDR2 ANQGSEA. V lost 0 bases and J lost 0, with 18 bases in between. The CDR3 is 19 residues long. CDR3 DNA sequence: TGCAGCGTTGAAGAAGTGGACAGTTTACAGCTCTCTGGGGCCAACGTCCTGACTTTC. It yields the protein CSVEEVDSLQLSGANVLTF.